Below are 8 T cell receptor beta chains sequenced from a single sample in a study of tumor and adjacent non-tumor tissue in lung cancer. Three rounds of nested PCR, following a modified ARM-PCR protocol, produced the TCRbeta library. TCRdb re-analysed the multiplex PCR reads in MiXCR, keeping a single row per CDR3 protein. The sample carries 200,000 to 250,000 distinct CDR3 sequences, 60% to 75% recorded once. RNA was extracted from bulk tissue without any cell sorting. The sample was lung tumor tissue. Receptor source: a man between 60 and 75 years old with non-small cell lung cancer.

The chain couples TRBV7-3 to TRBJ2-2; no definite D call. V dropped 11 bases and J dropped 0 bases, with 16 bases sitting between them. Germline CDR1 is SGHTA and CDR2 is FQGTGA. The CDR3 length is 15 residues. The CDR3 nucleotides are TGTGCCGGCGGCTTAACCAGCGCGAACACCGGGGAGCTGTTTTTT. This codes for CAGGLTSANTGELFF.

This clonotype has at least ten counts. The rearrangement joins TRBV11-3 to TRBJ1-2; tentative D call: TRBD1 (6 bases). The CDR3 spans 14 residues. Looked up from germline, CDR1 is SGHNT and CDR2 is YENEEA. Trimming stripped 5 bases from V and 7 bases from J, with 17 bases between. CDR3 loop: CASSARGRGSGYTF. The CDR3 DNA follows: TGTGCCAGCAGCGCAAGGGGCAGGGGTTCTGGCTACACCTTC.

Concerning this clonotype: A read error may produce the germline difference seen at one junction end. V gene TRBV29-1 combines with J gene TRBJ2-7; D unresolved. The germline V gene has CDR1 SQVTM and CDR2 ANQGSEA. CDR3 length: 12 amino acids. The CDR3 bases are TGCAGCGTTGTGGTTGCAGCCTACGAGCAGAACTTT. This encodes CSVVVAAYEQNF.

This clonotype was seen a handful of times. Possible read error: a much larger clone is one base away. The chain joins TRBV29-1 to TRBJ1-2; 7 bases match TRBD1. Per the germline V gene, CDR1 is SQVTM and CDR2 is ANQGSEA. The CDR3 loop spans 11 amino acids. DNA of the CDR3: TGCTGCGGATGGCAGGGGGGTGGCTACACCTTC. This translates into CCGWQGGGYTF.

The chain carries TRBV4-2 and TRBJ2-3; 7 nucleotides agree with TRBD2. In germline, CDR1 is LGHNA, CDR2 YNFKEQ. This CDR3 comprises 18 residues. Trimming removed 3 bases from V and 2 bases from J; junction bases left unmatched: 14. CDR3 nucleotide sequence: TGTGCCAGCAGCCAGATCCCTCCGGGACTAACGGTCACAGATACGCAGTATTTT. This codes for CASSQIPPGLTVTDTQYF.

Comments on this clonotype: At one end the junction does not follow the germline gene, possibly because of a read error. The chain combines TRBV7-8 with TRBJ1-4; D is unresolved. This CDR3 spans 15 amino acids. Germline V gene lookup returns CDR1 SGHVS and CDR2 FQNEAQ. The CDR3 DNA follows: TGTGCCAGCAGCCTCGTGGAAGCAACTTATGAAAAACTGTCTTTT. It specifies CASSLVEATYEKLSF.

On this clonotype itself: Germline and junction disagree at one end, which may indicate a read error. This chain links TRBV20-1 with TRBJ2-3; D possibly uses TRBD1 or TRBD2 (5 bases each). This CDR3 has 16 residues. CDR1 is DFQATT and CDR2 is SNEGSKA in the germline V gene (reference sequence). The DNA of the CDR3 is TGCAGTGCTAGAGTAGCTAGTGGGAGTAGCACAGGTACGCAGTATTTT. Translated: CSARVASGSSTGTQYF.

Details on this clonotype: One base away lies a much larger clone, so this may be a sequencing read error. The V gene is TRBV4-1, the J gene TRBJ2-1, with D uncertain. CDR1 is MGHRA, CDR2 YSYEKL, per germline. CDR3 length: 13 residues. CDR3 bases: TGCGCCTGCAGCCAAGACACCTACAATGAGCAGTTCTTC. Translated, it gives CACSQDTYNEQFF.